This T cell receptor (beta chain) was sequenced for a study of T cell changes during pregnancy in multiple sclerosis. V dropped 5 bases and J dropped 5 bases, with 7 bases sitting between them. The CDR3 totals 11 residues. Germline V gene data show CDR1 as MNHEY and CDR2 as SVGAGI. TCRdb's table, derived via immunoSEQ multiplex PCR, lists solely in-frame clones and lacks some. This table has about 99,000 clones, around nine tenths appearing once. Sample: peripheral blood, taken after pregnancy. This receptor was identified in a female donor with multiple sclerosis, enrolled in a pregnancy study. The V and J genes are TRBV6-5 and TRBJ2-7; D call uncertain. The CDR3 sequence is CASSHADEQYF. CDR3 DNA sequence: TGTGCCAGCAGTCACGCGGACGAGCAGTACTTC.